The subject of this entry is one TCR beta chain. Here immunoSEQ multiplex PCR was the method, and the copy in TCRdb shows in-frame clones only, minus some. The table shows about 130,000 clones, with about 74% occurring only once. This record comes from a study of blood T cell repertoires in COVID-19. Study in general: The study drew acute and convalescent COVID-19 samples from the United States, Italy and Spain. In each case, the material was cDNA or gDNA derived from T cells, B-cell-depleted T cells, or PBMCs.

Sequencing used peripheral blood. The source of this sequence is a man between 60 and 70 years old with acute or convalescent COVID-19.

The CDR3 DNA is TGTGCCAGCAGCTTGTCTTTCCCCTCCGCTGAAGCTTTCTTT. Translated, it gives CASSLSFPSAEAFF. The gene calls are TRBV11-1 and TRBJ1-1, with D hard to call. Germline V gene data show CDR1 as SGHAT and CDR2 as FQDESV (reference sequence). The CDR3 covers 14 residues. V lost 3 bases to trimming and J lost 6 bases, with 14 bases between them.